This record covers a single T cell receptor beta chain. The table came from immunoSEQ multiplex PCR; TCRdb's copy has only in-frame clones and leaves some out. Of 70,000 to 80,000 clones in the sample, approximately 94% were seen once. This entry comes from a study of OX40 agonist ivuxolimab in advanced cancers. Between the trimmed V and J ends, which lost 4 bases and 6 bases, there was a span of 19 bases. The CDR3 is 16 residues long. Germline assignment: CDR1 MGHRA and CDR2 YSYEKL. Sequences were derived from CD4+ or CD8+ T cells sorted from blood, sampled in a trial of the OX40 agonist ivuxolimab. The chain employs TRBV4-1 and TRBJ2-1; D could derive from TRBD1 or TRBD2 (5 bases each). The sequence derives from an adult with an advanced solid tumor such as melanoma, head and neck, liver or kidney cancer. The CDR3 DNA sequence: TGCGCCAGCAGCCTGAAATCACTAGGGGACGGCAATGAGCAGTTCTTC. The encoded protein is CASSLKSLGDGNEQFF.